Listed below are T cell receptor beta chains from one sample, sequenced in a study of T cells expressing NK-cell markers. TCRdb reprocessed the 5' RACE reads and keeps a single row for each CDR3 protein, giving no DNA. In total, the table holds a few hundred thousand distinct CDR3 sequences. The sample taken for sequencing was blood T cells: a sorted CD56 or NKG2C T cell subset, CD4+ or CD8+ T cells, or bulk PBMC T cells (not recorded which). The source is a woman in her fifties or sixties in good health. CDR3s include the opening cysteine and the closing phenylalanine or tryptophan. Fields, in order: J gene, V gene, CDR3 protein.

TRBJ2-1 | TRBV12-3/TRBV12-4 | CASRSTGYDEQFF
TRBJ1-6 | TRBV3-1 | CASSHGANSPLHF
TRBJ1-1 | TRBV10-2 | CASISDSILPEAFF
TRBJ2-3 | TRBV5-1 | CASSPDGGGSADTQYF
TRBJ2-7 | TRBV20-1 | CSARASSGPSSYEQYF
TRBJ2-7 | TRBV4-1 | CASSQDKLGEQYF
TRBJ1-1 | TRBV7-8 | CASSLTFNTEAFF
TRBJ2-5 | TRBV29-1 | CSVVGPALETQYF
TRBJ2-3 | TRBV7-9 | CASGDEGPFTDTQYF
TRBJ2-5 | TRBV7-9 | CASLAAMGETQYF
TRBJ2-3 | TRBV3-1 | CASSQDDPFLAGALDTQYF
TRBJ2-3 | TRBV6-2/TRBV6-3 | CASSSIRLSDTQYF
TRBJ2-1 | TRBV28 | CASSLIGWRLQFF
TRBJ1-2 | TRBV12-3/TRBV12-4 | CASTDRNYGYTF
TRBJ2-1 | TRBV6-5 | CASSYKFAHGEQFF
TRBJ2-3 | TRBV19 | CASEREATDTQYF
TRBJ2-1 | TRBV6-6 | CASSYGLGSNEQFF
TRBJ2-3 | TRBV7-2 | CASSLDRGKRDTQYF
TRBJ2-2 | TRBV20-1 | CSARAVQFTGELFF
TRBJ2-7 | TRBV2 | CATSRGQHYEQYF
TRBJ2-5 | TRBV5-1 | CASSSTTPRRQETQYF
TRBJ2-2 | TRBV14 | CASSPSGPGELFF
TRBJ1-6 | TRBV20-1 | CSAMTAPASPLHF
TRBJ2-1 | TRBV4-1 | CASSQPGQRNKQFF
TRBJ2-1 | TRBV5-1 | CASFAAGGVYNEQFF
TRBJ2-5 | TRBV12-3/TRBV12-4 | CASSSPQGFQETQYF
TRBJ2-1 | TRBV9 | CASSVSGRNEQFF
TRBJ1-3 | TRBV2 | CASTLDRGAITIYF
TRBJ2-3 | TRBV19 | CASSMKEARRGTDTQYF